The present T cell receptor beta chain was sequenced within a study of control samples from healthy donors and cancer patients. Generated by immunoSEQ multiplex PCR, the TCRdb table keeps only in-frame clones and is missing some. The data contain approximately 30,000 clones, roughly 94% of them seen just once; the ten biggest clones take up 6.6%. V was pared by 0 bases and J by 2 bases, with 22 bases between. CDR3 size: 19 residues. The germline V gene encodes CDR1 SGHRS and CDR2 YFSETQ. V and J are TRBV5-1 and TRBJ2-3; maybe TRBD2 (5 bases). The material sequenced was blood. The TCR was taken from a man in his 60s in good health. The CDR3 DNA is TGCGCCAGCAGCTTGGTTCTCTTTGAGAGGGCCGTACACACAGATACGCAGTATTTT. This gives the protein CASSLVLFERAVHTDTQYF.